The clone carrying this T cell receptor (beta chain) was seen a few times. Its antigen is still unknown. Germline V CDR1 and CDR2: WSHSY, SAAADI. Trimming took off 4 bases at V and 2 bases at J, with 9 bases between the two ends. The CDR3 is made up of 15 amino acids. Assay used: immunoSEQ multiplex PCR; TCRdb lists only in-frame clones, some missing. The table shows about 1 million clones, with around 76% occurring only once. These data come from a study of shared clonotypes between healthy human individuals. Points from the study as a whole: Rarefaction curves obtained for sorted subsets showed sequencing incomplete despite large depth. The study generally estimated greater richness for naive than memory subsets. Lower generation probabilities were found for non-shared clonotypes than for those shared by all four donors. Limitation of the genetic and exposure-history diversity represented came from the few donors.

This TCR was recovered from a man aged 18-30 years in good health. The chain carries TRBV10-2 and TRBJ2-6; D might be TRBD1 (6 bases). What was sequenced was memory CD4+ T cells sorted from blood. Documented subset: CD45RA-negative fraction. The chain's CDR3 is CASSAEGAGANVLTF. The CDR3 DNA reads TGCGCCAGCAGTGCCGAGGGGGCTGGGGCCAACGTCCTGACTTTC.